The clone carrying this TCR beta chain was seen only a few times. This specimen comes from a study of T-cell reconstitution after alpha-beta-depleted transplantation in children. With 4 bases clipped from V and 3 bases from J, the junction kept 12 bases outside the gene matches. Per germline, CDR1 SGDLS and CDR2 YYNGEE. This CDR3 is 17 amino acids long. Preparation of the TCRbeta library used unique molecular identifiers. Using its own MiXCR run on the PCR reads, TCRdb lists one record per CDR3 protein. The data hold just over 950,000 distinct CDR3 sequences, with roughly 29% observed a single time. The chain uses TRBV9 and TRBJ2-3; the match to TRBD2 covers 9 bases. The sequenced sample was PBMCs, mostly from graft donor cells, obtained 360 days after TCRalphabeta/CD19-depleted stem cell transplant. This receptor was taken from a boy in the first two years of life who had a stem cell transplant for SCID, so the T cells may come from the graft donor. The CDR3 sequence: CASSRIGLAGTTDTQYF. The CDR3, as DNA: TGTGCCAGCAGCCGCATTGGGCTAGCGGGGACGACAGATACGCAGTATTTT.